The T cell receptor (beta chain) under discussion was sequenced for a study of metastatic and nonmetastatic thyroid tumors. Turning to the study itself: Repertoires were compared across blood and tumor or nodule tissue from malignant and benign thyroid patients.

The CDR3 loop spans 15 amino acids. Germline V gene sequence: CDR1 SGHRS, CDR2 YFSETQ. In its sample, this clone was seen once. Sequence at one end of the junction differs from germline and may be a read error. Original methodology: It was from CDR3 differences across clinicopathological groups that a distant-metastasis classifier for papillary thyroid cancer was built. TCRdb re-called clones from the PCR reads using MiXCR. TCRdb, not the authors, supplied the V and J calls. The sample carries more than 8,000 clones, about 22% recorded once. Patients underwent thyroid surgery, and none had received any treatment before it.

The genes are TRBV5-1 and TRBJ2-7, with D possibly being TRBD2 (6 bases). The receptor was isolated from a female donor with papillary thyroid cancer or a benign thyroid nodule (not recorded which). Some clones in this sample may be carry-over from other donors' samples. The sequencing sample was made of tumor tissue. In DNA form, the CDR3 reads TGCGCCAGCAGCTTGGCTCCGTCAGCGGGCTACGAGCATTACTTC. Its translation: CASSLAPSAGYEHYF.